The 24 T cell receptor beta chains below all came from one sample that was sequenced in a study of CD8+CD57+ T cells in acquired aplastic anemia. The study profiled TCR beta VDJ and CDR3 using genomic DNA as template. TCRdb re-called the reads through MiXCR, storing one row per CDR3 protein. This repertoire shows around 180,000 distinct CDR3 sequences, around 50% found once; its top ten account for 10% to 15%. Before being chosen for sequencing, patients had shown CD8+CD57+ cell expansion by flow cytometry. What was sequenced was sorted CD4+, CD8+, or CD8+CD57+ T cells (not recorded which) from PBMCs. The receptors here all came from a human donor with aplastic anemia.

The chain carries TRBV10-1 and TRBJ2-7, with D possibly TRBD2 on 5 matching bases. The J call is in doubt because the DNA end fits TRBJ2-5 better. Per germline, CDR1 WNHNN and CDR2 SYGVQD (reference sequence). The CDR3 loop spans 14 amino acids. CDR3 region: CASSDSRAGETQYF. The CDR3 DNA follows: TGCGCCAGCAGTGATTCTCGGGCGGGAGAGACCCAGTACTTC.

At least ten counts were recorded for this clonotype. This sequence joins TRBV20-1 and TRBJ2-7; D is unclear. Trimming shortened V by 6 bases and J by 2 bases, and 14 bases separated the two germline ends. CDR1 is DFQATT and CDR2 is SNEGSKA in the germline V gene (reference sequence). The CDR3 extends over 13 amino acids. The CDR3 DNA reads TGCAGTGCCCTGCCGGCCACCACCTACGAGCAGTACTTC. Protein sequence: CSALPATTYEQYF.

As regards this clonotype: This may be a read error, as it is one base from a much larger clone. The CDR3 nucleotides read TGCGCCAGCAGCCAAGAGTCAGTCTTTGGAGGGGTTTATGGCTACACCTTC. The encoded protein is CASSQESVFGGVYGYTF. The chain is built from TRBV4-1 and TRBJ1-2; TRBD1 might be the D (5 bases). The length of the CDR3 is 17 residues. The V end lost 0 bases, the J end lost 5 bases, and 19 bases lay between the germline ends. In germline, CDR1 is MGHRA, CDR2 YSYEKL.

This clonotype came up once. The junction and the germline gene differ at one end; a read error may be behind it. The chain uses TRBV10-2 and TRBJ2-5, with D uncertain. CDR3 size: 13 residues. Germline CDR1 reads WSHSY; CDR2 reads SAAADI. The CDR3 DNA reads as TGCGCCAGCAGTCTAACCCCCGAAGACTCCCTGGACTTC. This codes for CASSLTPEDSLDF.

This clonotype showed up many times. The J gene is TRBJ1-5, the V gene TRBV15; 7 nucleotides match TRBD1. The CDR3 is made up of 16 amino acids. J lost 4 bases, V lost 1 base, and 7 bases had no gene match. The germline V gene has CDR1 LNHNV and CDR2 YYDKDF (reference sequence). CDR3: CATSRADREVNQPQHF. The CDR3 nucleotides read TGTGCCACCAGCAGAGCCGACAGGGAAGTAAATCAGCCCCAGCATTTT.

V is TRBV20-1 and J is TRBJ2-5; possible D gene TRBD2, 7 bases. This CDR3 is built from 14 residues. V was cut by 6 bases and J by 3 bases, with 17 bases left in between. From germline, CDR1 is DFQATT and CDR2 SNEGSKA (reference sequence). The CDR3 DNA reads as TGCAGTGCCCTGGTGACGGGGGGCGAAGAGACCCAGTACTTC. Translating it yields CSALVTGGEETQYF.

This clonotype was observed many times. This sequence joins TRBV25-1 and TRBJ2-2; D not certain. Trimming left V 3 bases short and J 3 bases short, with 5 bases between. Germline CDR1 reads MGHDK; CDR2 reads SYGVNS. This CDR3 has 13 amino acids. The CDR3 reads CASSDRHTGELFF. The CDR3, as DNA: TGTGCCAGCAGTGATCGGCACACCGGGGAGCTGTTTTTT.

This clonotype was recorded once. The chain recombines TRBV29-1 with TRBJ2-1; D ambiguous. Per the germline V gene, CDR1 is SQVTM and CDR2 is ANQGSEA. This CDR3 contains 12 residues. V lost 6 bases, J lost 9 bases, and 15 bases lay in between. This chain's CDR3 is CSVHNGGVEQFF. CDR3 nucleotide sequence: TGCAGCGTCCACAATGGCGGAGTTGAGCAGTTCTTC.

The table lists this clonotype with a count of one. The junction departs from the called germline gene at one end, perhaps through a read error. The chain links TRBV29-1 to TRBJ2-3; D gene unclear. The CDR3 runs to 13 residues. CDR1 and CDR2 from the germline V gene are SQVTM and ANQGSEA. CDR3 region: CSVSRARTDTHYF. CDR3 coding DNA: TGCAGCGTTTCACGGGCCCGCACAGATACGCACTATTTT.

This clonotype has only a few counts. The CDR3 nucleotides are TGTGCCAGCAGCTTAGTCCCCGGGAGCTCCTACGAGCAGTACTTC. Translated: CASSLVPGSSYEQYF. This chain uses TRBV19 with TRBJ2-7, with D tentatively TRBD2 (6 bases). The CDR3 runs to 15 residues. V was shortened by 9 bases and J by 0 bases, with 18 bases between the two germline ends. Germline assignment: CDR1 LNHDA and CDR2 SQIVND (reference sequence).

This clonotype was counted ten times or more. V and J are TRBV6-4 and TRBJ2-1, with TRBD2 matching over 11 bases. The CDR3 has 14 amino acids. Germline V CDR1 and CDR2: MRHNA, SNTAGT. V trimming: 5 bases; J trimming: 5 bases; junction bases outside the gene matches: 2. The CDR3 DNA reads TGTGCCAGCAGTCTAGCGGGGGGACACAATGAGCAGTTCTTC. Translating gives CASSLAGGHNEQFF.

V gene TRBV2 combines with J gene TRBJ1-1, with TRBD1 as a possible D gene (5 bases). Trimming took 3 bases from V and 0 from J, leaving 11 bases between them. The germline V gene has CDR1 SNHLY and CDR2 FYNNEI. The CDR3 sequence is 15 residues long. The CDR3 DNA follows: TGTGCCAGCAGTGAGGCCCAGGGATTGAACACTGAAGCTTTCTTT. Translation gives CASSEAQGLNTEAFF.

The chain employs TRBV13 and TRBJ1-4; D is possibly TRBD1 (5 bases). Trimming removed 4 bases at V and 5 bases at J, with 11 bases between. This CDR3 spans 14 amino acids. Germline-derived CDR1 and CDR2 are PRHDT and FYEKMQ (reference sequence). CDR3 loop: CASSSLWDNEKLFF. In nucleotides, the CDR3 is TGTGCCAGCAGCTCCCTCTGGGACAATGAAAAACTGTTTTTT.

Note on this clonotype: Since a much larger clone is just one base distant, this may be a read error. V is TRBV12-3 or TRBV12-4 and J is TRBJ2-7, with D possibly being TRBD1 (5 bases). The CDR3 sequence is 14 residues long. V was shortened by 5 bases and J by 8 bases, with 19 bases between the two germline ends. Written as DNA, the CDR3 is TGTGCCAGCAGTCTTCGGACACCCAACAACCAGCAGTACTTC. Translation: CASSLRTPNNQQYF.

This rearrangement joins TRBV12-3 or TRBV12-4 to TRBJ1-6; D is unresolved. This CDR3 region has 13 residues. Trimming removed 3 bases from V and 8 bases from J, with 8 bases in between. The CDR3 sequence: CASSLLAYSPLHF. CDR3 coding DNA: TGTGCCAGCAGTTTGCTTGCCTATTCACCCCTCCACTTT.

V and J are TRBV7-8 and TRBJ2-7, with 10 bases identical to TRBD2. Germline CDR1 and CDR2: SGHVS and FQNEAQ. V was pared by 6 bases and J by 1 base, with 9 bases of the junction left unmatched. The CDR3 spans 16 residues. CDR3 bases: TGTGCCAGCAGTTACGGGCCTAGCGGGGGATCCTACGAGCAGTACTTC. Its translation: CASSYGPSGGSYEQYF.

This clonotype was detected a few times. The chain carries TRBV20-1 and TRBJ1-2; weak D call: TRBD1 (6 bases). The CDR3 sequence is 13 residues long. Trimming took off 5 bases at V and 2 bases at J, with 12 bases between the two ends. Germline CDR1 reads DFQATT; CDR2 reads SNEGSKA (reference sequence). The CDR3 protein is CSARTGSNYGYTF. The CDR3 region has the DNA TGCAGTGCTCGTACAGGGTCCAACTATGGCTACACCTTC.

In its sample, this clonotype was seen many times. V usage is TRBV7-3 and J usage is TRBJ2-7; D ambiguous. The CDR3 consists of 16 residues. Germline lookup yields CDR1 SGHTA and CDR2 FQGTGA. The V end was cut by 1 base, the J end by 2 bases, with 15 bases between. CDR3 sequence reads: CASSLKGPFGTYEQYF. CDR3 DNA sequence: TGTGCCAGCAGCTTAAAGGGCCCATTCGGTACCTACGAGCAGTACTTC.

This clonotype was detected only once. V and J are TRBV6-1 and TRBJ2-1, with 9 bases fitting TRBD1. Per germline, CDR1 MNHNS and CDR2 SASEGT. After removal of 0 bases from V and 8 bases from J, the junction contained 8 bases not matched to a gene. The CDR3 is 16 amino acids. The CDR3, as DNA: TGTGCCAGCAGTGAAGCGGGACAGGGCGTTTTCGATGAGCAGTTCTTC. Translation: CASSEAGQGVFDEQFF.

This chain links TRBV10-3 with TRBJ2-2; D gene uncertain. The CDR3 extends over 12 amino acids. Between the trimmed V and J ends, which lost 2 bases and 4 bases, there was a span of 2 bases. Germline V gene data show CDR1 as ENHRY and CDR2 as SYGVKD. The chain's CDR3 is CAISEVTGELFF. CDR3 DNA: TGTGCCATCAGTGAGGTCACCGGGGAGCTGTTTTTT.

This clonotype was observed a handful of times. The J gene is TRBJ2-1, the V gene TRBV5-1, with 12 bases that match TRBD1. Trimming took 1 base from V and 4 from J; bases not matched to a gene: 9. CDR3 length equals 18 residues. Germline CDR1 is SGHRS and CDR2 is YFSETQ. Here the CDR3 reads CASSLRAGTGGRYNEQFF. As DNA, the CDR3 is TGCGCCAGCAGCTTGCGCGCCGGGACAGGGGGCCGGTACAATGAGCAGTTCTTC.

This clonotype was detected a few times. CDR3 region: CATSRDPNEQFF. The CDR3 DNA reads as TGTGCCACCAGCAGAGATCCGAATGAGCAGTTCTTC. The rearrangement joins TRBV15 to TRBJ2-1, with unresolved D. CDR1 and CDR2 (germline): LNHNV, YYDKDF (reference sequence). V lost 0 bases, J lost 7 bases, and 4 bases lay in between. The CDR3 loop spans 12 amino acids.

This clonotype is judged medium-sized. The J gene is TRBJ1-1, the V gene TRBV10-3; D is ambiguous. The ends were cut back, 4 bases at V and 1 base at J, with 10 bases in the middle. The germline V gene encodes CDR1 ENHRY and CDR2 SYGVKD. The CDR3 runs to 14 residues. The CDR3 DNA is TGTGCCATCAGTGGCACTGGAGAGAACACTGAAGCTTTCTTT. It specifies CAISGTGENTEAFF.

This clonotype has only a few counts. The V and J genes are TRBV6-1 and TRBJ1-1, with 7 bases that match TRBD1. CDR1 and CDR2 from the germline V gene are MNHNS and SASEGT. The junction had 9 bases not matched to a gene; V was cut back by 4 bases and J by 10 bases. The CDR3 covers 13 residues. CDR3 sequence (DNA): TGTGCCAGCAGTGGGGGACAGAGACCTTCAGCTTTCTTT. It yields the protein CASSGGQRPSAFF.